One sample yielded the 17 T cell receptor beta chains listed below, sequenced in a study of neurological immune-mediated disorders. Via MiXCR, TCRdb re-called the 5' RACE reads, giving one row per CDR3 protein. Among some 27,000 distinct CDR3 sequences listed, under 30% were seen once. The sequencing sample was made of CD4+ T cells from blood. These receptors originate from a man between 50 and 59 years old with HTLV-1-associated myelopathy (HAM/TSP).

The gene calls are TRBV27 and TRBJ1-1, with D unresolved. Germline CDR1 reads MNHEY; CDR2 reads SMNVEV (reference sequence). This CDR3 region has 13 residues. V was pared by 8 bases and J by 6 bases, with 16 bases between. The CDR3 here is CASYAHSFAEAFF. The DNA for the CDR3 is TGTGCCAGCTATGCTCACAGTTTCGCTGAAGCTTTCTTT.

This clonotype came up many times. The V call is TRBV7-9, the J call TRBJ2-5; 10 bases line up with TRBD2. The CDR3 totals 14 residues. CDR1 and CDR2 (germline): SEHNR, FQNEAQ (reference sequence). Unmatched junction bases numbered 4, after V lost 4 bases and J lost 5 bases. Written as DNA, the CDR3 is TGTGCCAGCAGCTCGTTTAGCGGGAGGGAGACCCAGTACTTC. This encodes CASSSFSGRETQYF.

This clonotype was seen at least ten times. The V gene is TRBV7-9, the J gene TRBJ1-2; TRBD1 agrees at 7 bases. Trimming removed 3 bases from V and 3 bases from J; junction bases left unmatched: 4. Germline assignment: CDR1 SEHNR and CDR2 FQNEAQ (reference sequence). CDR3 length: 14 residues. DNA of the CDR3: TGTGCCAGCAGCTTTGGAGGGGGCGACTATGGCTACACCTTC. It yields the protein CASSFGGGDYGYTF.

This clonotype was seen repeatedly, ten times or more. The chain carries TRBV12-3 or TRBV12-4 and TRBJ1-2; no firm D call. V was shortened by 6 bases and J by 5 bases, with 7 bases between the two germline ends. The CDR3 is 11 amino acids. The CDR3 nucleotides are TGTGCCAGCAGCACAGATTATGGCTACACCTTC. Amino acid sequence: CASSTDYGYTF.

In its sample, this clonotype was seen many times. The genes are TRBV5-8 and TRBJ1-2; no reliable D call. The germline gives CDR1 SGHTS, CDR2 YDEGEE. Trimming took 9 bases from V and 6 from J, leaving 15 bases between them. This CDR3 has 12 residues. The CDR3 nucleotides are TGTGCCACCCGTAACTCAAATAATGGCTACACCTTC. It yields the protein CATRNSNNGYTF.

In DNA, the CDR3 is TGCAGTGCTCTAAGCGTGAGGGCCCCATATACGCAGTATTTT. Translating it yields CSALSVRAPYTQYF. This chain uses TRBV20-1 with TRBJ2-3; a possible D gene is TRBD2 (5 bases). The ends were cut back, 5 bases at V and 7 bases at J, with 19 bases in the middle. Germline lookup yields CDR1 DFQATT and CDR2 SNEGSKA (reference sequence). This CDR3 has 14 amino acids.

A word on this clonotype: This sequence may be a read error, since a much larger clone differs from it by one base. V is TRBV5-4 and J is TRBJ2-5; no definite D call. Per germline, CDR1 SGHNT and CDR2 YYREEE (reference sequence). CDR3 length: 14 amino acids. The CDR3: CASSLVTSQDTQYF. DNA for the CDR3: TGTGCCAGCAGCTTGGTAACTTCCCAAGATACCCAGTACTTC.

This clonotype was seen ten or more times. The DNA for the CDR3 is TGTGCCAGCAGCCCGAGTCCGAGTGCGGGAAACACCATATATTTT. The encoded protein is CASSPSPSAGNTIYF. This chain connects TRBV5-6 to TRBJ1-3; D remains unclear. This CDR3 has 15 amino acids. Trimming shortened V by 4 bases and J by 4 bases, and 15 bases separated the two germline ends. Germline assignment: CDR1 SGHDT and CDR2 YYEEEE.

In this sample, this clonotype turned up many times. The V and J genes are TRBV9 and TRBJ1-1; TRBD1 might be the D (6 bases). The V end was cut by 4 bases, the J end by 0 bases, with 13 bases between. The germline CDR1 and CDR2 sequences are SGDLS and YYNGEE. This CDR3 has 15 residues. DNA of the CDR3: TGTGCCAGCAGCCCCCAGACAGGTCTGAACACTGAAGCTTTCTTT. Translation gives CASSPQTGLNTEAFF.

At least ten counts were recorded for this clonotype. The CDR3 DNA reads as TGTGCCAGCTCAGGGGCGGCTTCTTCTGGAAACACCATATATTTT. Encoded protein: CASSGAASSGNTIYF. This chain links TRBV18 with TRBJ1-3, with TRBD1 as a possible D gene (5 bases). Germline V lookup: CDR1 KGHSH, CDR2 LQKENI. The CDR3 spans 15 residues. Deletions cut 5 bases from V and 1 base from J, with 12 bases between.

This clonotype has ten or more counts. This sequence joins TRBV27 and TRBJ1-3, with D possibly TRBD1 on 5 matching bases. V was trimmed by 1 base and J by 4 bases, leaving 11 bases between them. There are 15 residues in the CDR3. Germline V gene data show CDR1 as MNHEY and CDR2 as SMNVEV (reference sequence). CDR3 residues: CASSLWAGSGNTIYF. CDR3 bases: TGTGCCAGCAGTTTATGGGCAGGGTCGGGAAACACCATATATTTT.

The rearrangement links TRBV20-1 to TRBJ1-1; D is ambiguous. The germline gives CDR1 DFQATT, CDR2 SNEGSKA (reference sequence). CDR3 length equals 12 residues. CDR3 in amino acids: CGVQAPGRIAFF. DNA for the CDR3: TGCGGTGTCCAAGCTCCAGGAAGGATAGCTTTCTTT.

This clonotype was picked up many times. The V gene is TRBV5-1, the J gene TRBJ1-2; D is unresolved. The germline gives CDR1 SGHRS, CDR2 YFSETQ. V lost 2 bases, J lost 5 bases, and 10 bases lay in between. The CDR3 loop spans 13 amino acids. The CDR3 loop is CASSFESSYGYTF. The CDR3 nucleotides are TGCGCCAGCAGCTTCGAGTCGTCATATGGCTACACCTTC.

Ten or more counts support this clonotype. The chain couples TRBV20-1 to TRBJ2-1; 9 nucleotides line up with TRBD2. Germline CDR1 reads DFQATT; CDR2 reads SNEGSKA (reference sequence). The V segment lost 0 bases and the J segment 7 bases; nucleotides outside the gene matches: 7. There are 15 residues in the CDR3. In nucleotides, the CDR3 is TGCAGTGCTAGAGAAGCGGGGGGACGAGGGAATGAGCAGTTCTTC. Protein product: CSAREAGGRGNEQFF.

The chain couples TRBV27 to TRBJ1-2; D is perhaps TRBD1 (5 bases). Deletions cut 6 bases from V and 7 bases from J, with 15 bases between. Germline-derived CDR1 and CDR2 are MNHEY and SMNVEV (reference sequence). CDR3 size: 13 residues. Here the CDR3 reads CASRPGGSGGYTF. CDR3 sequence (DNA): TGTGCCAGCAGACCCGGGGGGTCAGGTGGCTACACCTTC.

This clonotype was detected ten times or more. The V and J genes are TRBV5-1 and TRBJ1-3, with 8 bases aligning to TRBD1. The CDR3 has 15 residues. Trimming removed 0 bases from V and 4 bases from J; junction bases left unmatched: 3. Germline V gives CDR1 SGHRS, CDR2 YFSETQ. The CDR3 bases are TGCGCCAGCAGCTTGGCCGGGGACAGGGGAAACACCATATATTTT. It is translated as CASSLAGDRGNTIYF.

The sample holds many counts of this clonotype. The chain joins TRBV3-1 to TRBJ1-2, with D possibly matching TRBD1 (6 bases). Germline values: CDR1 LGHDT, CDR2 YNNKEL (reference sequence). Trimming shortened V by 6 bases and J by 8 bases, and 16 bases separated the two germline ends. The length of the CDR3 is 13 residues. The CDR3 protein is CASRQGPGGGYTF. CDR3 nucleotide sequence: TGTGCCAGCAGGCAGGGCCCGGGGGGCGGCTACACCTTC. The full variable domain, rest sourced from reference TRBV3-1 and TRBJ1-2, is DTAVSQTPKYLVTQMGNDKSIKCEQNLGHDTMYWYKQDSKKFLKIMFSYNNKELIINETVPNRFSPKSPDKAHLNLHINSLELGDSAVYFCASRQGPGGGYTFGSGTRLTVV.